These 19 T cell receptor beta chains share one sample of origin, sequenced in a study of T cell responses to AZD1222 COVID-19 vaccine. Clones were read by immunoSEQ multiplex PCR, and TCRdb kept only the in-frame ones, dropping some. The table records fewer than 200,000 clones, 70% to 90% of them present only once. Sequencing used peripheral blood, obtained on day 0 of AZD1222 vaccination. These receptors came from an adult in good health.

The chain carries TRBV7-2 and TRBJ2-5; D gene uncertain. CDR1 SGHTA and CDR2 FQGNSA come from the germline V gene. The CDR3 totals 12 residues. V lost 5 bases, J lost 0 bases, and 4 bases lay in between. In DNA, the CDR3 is TGTGCCAGCAGCCCGTACCAAGAGACCCAGTACTTC. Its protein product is CASSPYQETQYF.

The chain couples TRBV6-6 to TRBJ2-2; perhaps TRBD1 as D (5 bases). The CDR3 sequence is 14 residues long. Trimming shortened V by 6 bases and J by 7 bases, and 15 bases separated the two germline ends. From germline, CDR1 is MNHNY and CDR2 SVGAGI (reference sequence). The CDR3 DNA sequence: TGTGCCAGCAGAGGGGAACTCCTCAGCGGGGAGCTGTTTTTT. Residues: CASRGELLSGELFF.

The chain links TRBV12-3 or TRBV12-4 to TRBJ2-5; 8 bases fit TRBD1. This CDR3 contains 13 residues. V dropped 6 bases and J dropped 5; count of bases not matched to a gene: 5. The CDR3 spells CASSTYRGETQYF. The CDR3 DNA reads TGTGCCAGCAGCACCTACAGGGGGGAGACCCAGTACTTC.

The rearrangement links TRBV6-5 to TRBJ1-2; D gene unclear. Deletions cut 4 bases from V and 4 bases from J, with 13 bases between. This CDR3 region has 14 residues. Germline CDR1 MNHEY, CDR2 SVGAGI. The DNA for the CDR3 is TGTGCCAGCAGTTGGGCCCGCGTGGGCTATGGCTACACCTTC. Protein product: CASSWARVGYGYTF.

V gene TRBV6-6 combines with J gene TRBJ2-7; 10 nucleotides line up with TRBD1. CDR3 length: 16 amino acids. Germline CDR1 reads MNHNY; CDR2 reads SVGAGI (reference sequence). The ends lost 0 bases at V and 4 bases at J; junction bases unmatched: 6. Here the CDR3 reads CASSYSRDRGMYEQYF. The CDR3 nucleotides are TGTGCCAGCAGTTACTCGAGGGACAGGGGCATGTACGAGCAGTACTTC.

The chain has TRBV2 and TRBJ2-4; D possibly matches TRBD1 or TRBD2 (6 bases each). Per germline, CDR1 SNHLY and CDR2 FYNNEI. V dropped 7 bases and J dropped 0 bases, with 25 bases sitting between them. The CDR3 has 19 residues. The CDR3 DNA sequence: TGTGCCAGCAAGGGGGGCCGGGACTTCGGCCTTCTAGCCAAAAACATTCAGTACTTC. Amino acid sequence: CASKGGRDFGLLAKNIQYF. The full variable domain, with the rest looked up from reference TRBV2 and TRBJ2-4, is EPEVTQTPSHQVTQMGQEVILRCVPISNHLYFYWYRQILGQKVEFLVSFYNNEISEKSEIFDDQFSVERPDGSNFTLKIRSTKLEDSAMYFCASKGGRDFGLLAKNIQYFGAGTRLSVL.

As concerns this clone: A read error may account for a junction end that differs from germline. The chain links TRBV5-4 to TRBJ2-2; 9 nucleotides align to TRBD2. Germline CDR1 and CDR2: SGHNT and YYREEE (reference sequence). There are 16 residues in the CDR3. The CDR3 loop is CASSLAGLANTGELFF. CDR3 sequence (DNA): TGTGCCAGCAGCTTGGCTGGACTAGCGAATACCGGGGAGCTGTTTTTT.

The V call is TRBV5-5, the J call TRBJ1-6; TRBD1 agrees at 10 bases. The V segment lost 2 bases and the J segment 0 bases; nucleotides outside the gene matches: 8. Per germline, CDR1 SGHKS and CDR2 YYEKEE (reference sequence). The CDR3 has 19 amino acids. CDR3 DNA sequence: TGTGCCAGCAGCTTTATTTCGACAGGGGGCAGCTCCTATAATTCACCCCTCCACTTT. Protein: CASSFISTGGSSYNSPLHF.

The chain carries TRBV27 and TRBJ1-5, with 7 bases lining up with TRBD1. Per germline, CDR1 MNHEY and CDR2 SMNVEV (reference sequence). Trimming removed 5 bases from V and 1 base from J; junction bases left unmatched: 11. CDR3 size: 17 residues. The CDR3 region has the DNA TGTGCCAGCAGTCCCAGGGACAGAGCTAACAGCAATCAGCCCCAGCATTTT. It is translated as CASSPRDRANSNQPQHF.

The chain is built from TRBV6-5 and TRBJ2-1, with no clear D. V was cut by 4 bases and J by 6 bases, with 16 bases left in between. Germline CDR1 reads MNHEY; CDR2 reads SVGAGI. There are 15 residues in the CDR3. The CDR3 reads CASSSRITVGNEQFF. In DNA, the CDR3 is TGTGCCAGCAGTTCCCGAATAACAGTCGGCAATGAGCAGTTCTTC.

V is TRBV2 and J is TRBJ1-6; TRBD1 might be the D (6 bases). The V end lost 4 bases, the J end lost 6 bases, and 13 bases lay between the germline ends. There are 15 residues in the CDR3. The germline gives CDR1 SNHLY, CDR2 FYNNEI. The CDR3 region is CASSGKQGFNSPLHF. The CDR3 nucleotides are TGTGCCAGCAGTGGAAAACAGGGCTTTAATTCACCCCTCCACTTT.

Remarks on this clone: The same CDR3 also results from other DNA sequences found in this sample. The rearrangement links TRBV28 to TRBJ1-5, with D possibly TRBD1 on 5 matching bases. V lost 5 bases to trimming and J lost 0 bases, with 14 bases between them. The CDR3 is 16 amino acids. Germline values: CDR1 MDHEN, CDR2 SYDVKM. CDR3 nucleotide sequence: TGTGCCAGCAGTCCCTCGGGACGGGATAGCAATCAGCCCCAGCATTTT. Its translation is CASSPSGRDSNQPQHF.

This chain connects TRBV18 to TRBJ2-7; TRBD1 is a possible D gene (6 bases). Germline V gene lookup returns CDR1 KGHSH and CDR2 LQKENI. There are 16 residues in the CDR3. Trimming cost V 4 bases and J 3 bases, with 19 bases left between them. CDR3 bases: TGTGCCAGCTCACTAAAACAGGGACGTAAGGACTACGAGCAGTACTTC. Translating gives CASSLKQGRKDYEQYF.

The CDR3 protein is CASSHSGGGTGELFF. CDR3 bases: TGTGCCAGCAGCCACAGCGGGGGCGGCACCGGGGAGCTGTTTTTT. V is TRBV3-1 (or the pseudogene TRBV3-2) and J is TRBJ2-2; 8 bases match TRBD2. Germline V gene sequence: CDR1 LGHDT, CDR2 YNNKEL (reference sequence). The CDR3 sequence is 15 residues long. J was trimmed by 4 bases and V by 3 bases; bases with no gene match: 4.

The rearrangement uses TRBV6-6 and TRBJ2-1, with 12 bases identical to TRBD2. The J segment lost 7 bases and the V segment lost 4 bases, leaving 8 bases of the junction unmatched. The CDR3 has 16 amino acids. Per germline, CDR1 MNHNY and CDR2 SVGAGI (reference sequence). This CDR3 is CASSSQLAGGMNEQFF. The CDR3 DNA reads TGTGCCAGCAGTTCCCAACTAGCGGGGGGCATGAATGAGCAGTTCTTC.

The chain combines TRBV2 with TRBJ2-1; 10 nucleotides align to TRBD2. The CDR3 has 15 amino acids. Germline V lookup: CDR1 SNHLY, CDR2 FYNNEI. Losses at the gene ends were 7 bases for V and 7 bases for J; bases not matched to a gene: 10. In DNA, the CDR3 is TGTGCCAGCATCTCTAGCGGGAGTGTGGTAAATGAGCAGTTCTTC. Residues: CASISSGSVVNEQFF.

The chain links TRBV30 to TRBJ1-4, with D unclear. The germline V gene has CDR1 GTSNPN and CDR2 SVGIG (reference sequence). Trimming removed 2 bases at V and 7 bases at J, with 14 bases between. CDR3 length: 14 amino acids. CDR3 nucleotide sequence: TGTGCCTGGAGTTCCGGGAGTCTGGGTGAAAAACTGTTTTTT. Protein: CAWSSGSLGEKLFF.

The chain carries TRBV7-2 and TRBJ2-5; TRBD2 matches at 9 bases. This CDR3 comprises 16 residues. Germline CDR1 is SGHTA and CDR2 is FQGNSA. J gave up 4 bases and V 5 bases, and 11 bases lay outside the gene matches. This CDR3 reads CASSPRSAGGGETQYF. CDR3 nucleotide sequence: TGTGCCAGCAGCCCCAGGTCGGCGGGGGGGGGAGAGACCCAGTACTTC.

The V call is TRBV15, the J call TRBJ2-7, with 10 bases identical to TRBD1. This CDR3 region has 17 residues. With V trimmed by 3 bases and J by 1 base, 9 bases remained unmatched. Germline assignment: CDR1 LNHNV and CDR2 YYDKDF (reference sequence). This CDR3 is CATSRVDRGHWSYEQYF. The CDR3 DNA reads TGTGCCACCAGCAGGGTTGACAGGGGGCATTGGTCCTACGAGCAGTACTTC.